These 23 T cell receptor beta chains share one sample of origin, sequenced in a study of monozygotic twins with inflammatory bowel disease. TCRdb reprocessed the 5' RACE reads, with one entry per CDR3 protein and no DNA. The specimen's table records approximately 110,000 distinct CDR3 sequences. The sample comprised blood. Receptors were obtained from a human donor with ulcerative colitis or Crohn's disease, or a healthy co-twin of an affected twin (not recorded which).

The chain uses TRBV7-2 and TRBJ1-6; TCRdb's D call of TRBD1 is untestable without DNA. The CDR3 is made up of 15 amino acids. CDR1 is SGHTA and CDR2 is FQGNSA in the germline V gene. CDR3 amino acids: CASSFDRGYNSPLHF.

The genes are TRBV20-1 and TRBJ1-5; the D call of TRBD1 rests on TCRdb alone, since no DNA is present to check it. Germline V gene lookup returns CDR1 DFQATT and CDR2 SNEGSKA (reference sequence). The CDR3 has 12 amino acids. This chain's CDR3 is CSARGGEGPQHF.

This chain connects TRBV11-3 to TRBJ2-1; TCRdb's D call of TRBD1 is untestable without DNA. Germline V lookup: CDR1 SGHNT, CDR2 YENEEA. This CDR3 has 14 residues. The CDR3 sequence: CASSPTSGSSEQFF.

The rearrangement links TRBV6-2 or TRBV6-3 to TRBJ2-1; TCRdb selects TRBD1, and the lack of DNA leaves this call unchecked. The CDR3 covers 19 residues. CDR1 and CDR2 from the germline V gene are MNHEY and SVGEGT. The CDR3 reads CASSPVFRTGTGGLMKQFF.

The CDR3 reads CASSLGMGGRSDNEQFF. The chain combines TRBV5-4 with TRBJ2-1; TCRdb outputs TRBD2, but without DNA this stays unchecked. Germline CDR1 reads SGHNT; CDR2 reads YYREEE (reference sequence). This CDR3 is 17 amino acids long.

The gene calls are TRBV11-2 and TRBJ2-5; without DNA, the TCRdb call of TRBD1 cannot be checked. The germline CDR1 and CDR2 sequences are SGHAT and FQNNGV. The length of the CDR3 is 14 residues. CDR3 sequence: CASSSQTGKETQYF.

This chain connects TRBV6-2 or TRBV6-3 to TRBJ2-2. The germline V gene has CDR1 MNHEY and CDR2 SVGEGT. The CDR3 runs 13 residues. Here the CDR3 reads CASSIPNTGELFF.

The chain links TRBV21-1 to TRBJ2-1; without DNA, the TCRdb call of TRBD2 cannot be checked. TRBV21-1 is labeled a pseudogene. The CDR3 consists of 17 residues. CDR3 loop: CASSKWGTPTANNEQFF.

V is TRBV2 and J is TRBJ2-1; TCRdb calls TRBD2, which cannot be checked without DNA. Germline V gene data show CDR1 as SNHLY and CDR2 as FYNNEI. The CDR3 is made up of 12 amino acids. The CDR3 region is CASSPREGEQFF.

CDR3 protein: CASSWTAENGPQHF. The chain combines TRBV18 with TRBJ1-5; the D call from TCRdb, TRBD1, cannot be confirmed without DNA. This CDR3 region has 14 residues. CDR1 and CDR2 from the germline V gene are KGHSH and LQKENI.

The rearrangement links TRBV5-1 to TRBJ2-2; TCRdb's assignment of TRBD1 cannot be checked, as there is no DNA. This CDR3 is 14 amino acids long. Germline assignment: CDR1 SGHRS and CDR2 YFSETQ. The chain's CDR3 is CASSETGNTGELFF.

This rearrangement joins TRBV12-3 or TRBV12-4 to TRBJ2-7; the TRBD2 assignment by TCRdb is unverifiable without DNA. The CDR3 totals 17 residues. CDR3 protein: CASSSTHDSGGSYEQYF.

The V gene is TRBV27, the J gene TRBJ1-2. In germline, CDR1 is MNHEY, CDR2 SMNVEV (reference sequence). The length of the CDR3 is 12 residues. CDR3 amino acids: CASTSGGMGYTF.

The genes are TRBV20-1 and TRBJ2-7; TCRdb reports TRBD1, a call that lacks DNA to check it against. Per the germline V gene, CDR1 is DFQATT and CDR2 is SNEGSKA (reference sequence). This CDR3 contains 11 residues. The CDR3 sequence: CGATGGGEQYF.

This rearrangement joins TRBV5-1 to TRBJ2-5; no DNA is available, so the TRBD1 call from TCRdb remains unchecked. This CDR3 has 15 residues. CDR1 and CDR2 (germline): SGHRS, YFSETQ. The CDR3 sequence is CASSLVLGGRETQYF.

This chain uses TRBV15 with TRBJ2-1. CDR3 length: 14 residues. Germline V gives CDR1 LNHNV, CDR2 YYDKDF (reference sequence). The CDR3 sequence is CATNQGGSYNEQFF.

The chain links TRBV5-1 to TRBJ1-6; TCRdb's D gene call, TRBD1, goes unchecked for lack of DNA. CDR1 is SGHRS, CDR2 YFSETQ, per germline. The CDR3 is 14 amino acids. CDR3 sequence: CASSIKGTDSPLHF.

This CDR3 reads CASSIAGNQPQHF. V is TRBV9 and J is TRBJ1-5. CDR1 and CDR2 (germline): SGDLS, YYNGEE. The CDR3 has 13 amino acids.

This sequence joins TRBV5-5 and TRBJ1-2. Germline CDR1 SGHKS, CDR2 YYEKEE (reference sequence). This CDR3 is built from 16 residues. CDR3: CASSLPGRDRNYGYTF. Filled out from reference TRBV5-5 and TRBJ1-2, the complete variable domain reads DAGVTQSPTHLIKTRGQQVTLRCSPISGHKSVSWYQQVLGQGPQFIFQYYEKEERGRGNFPDRFSARQFPNYSSELNVNALLLGDSALYLCASSLPGRDRNYGYTFGSGTRLTVV.

The chain couples TRBV4-2 to TRBJ1-2. This CDR3 has 16 amino acids. Germline loops: CDR1 LGHNA, CDR2 YNFKEQ. The CDR3 is CASSQDIEGYYYGYTF.

The V and J genes are TRBV7-8 and TRBJ2-7; TCRdb indicates TRBD2, and absent DNA this call remains unverified. Germline V gene data show CDR1 as SGHVS and CDR2 as FQNEAQ. The CDR3 consists of 17 residues. CDR3 amino acids: CASSPLTRRQGSYEQYF.

The chain is built from TRBV12-3 or TRBV12-4 and TRBJ1-5; TCRdb outputs TRBD1, but without DNA this stays unchecked. The CDR3 loop spans 20 amino acids. The CDR3 loop is CASSFLFDRGRGYSNQPQHF.

The chain recombines TRBV7-2 with TRBJ2-7. The CDR3 has 14 residues. Germline CDR1 reads SGHTA; CDR2 reads FQGNSA. CDR3: CASSLGQLSYEQYF.